This T cell receptor beta chain was sequenced in a study of T cell repertoires in cytomegalovirus infection. Study in general: Public TCR beta signatures marked donors with CMV infection and the matching HLA.

Using its own MiXCR run on the reads, TCRdb lists one record per CDR3 protein. The sample has more than 500,000 distinct CDR3 sequences, more than 15% seen once. This clonotype was observed a handful of times. Germline V lookup: CDR1 MGHRA, CDR2 YSYEKL. The CDR3 is made up of 15 amino acids. Trimming stripped 0 bases from V and 5 bases from J, with 10 bases between. The source of this sequence is a human donor in good health (CMV status not recorded). Some clones in this sample may be carry-over from other donors' samples. Specimen: CD8+ T cells from PBMCs. The chain combines TRBV4-1 with TRBJ1-4; D is uncertain. The CDR3, as DNA: TGCGCCAGCAGCCAAGATTCCGCTTTAAATGAAAAACTGTTTTTT. This encodes CASSQDSALNEKLFF.